Each of the 13 T cell receptor beta chains below was sequenced from the same sample in a study of shared clonotypes between healthy human individuals. TCRdb keeps only in-frame clones here, not all; method: immunoSEQ multiplex PCR. The repertoire holds over a million clones, with 60% to 80% as singletons. Sequenced sample: memory CD4+ T cells sorted from blood. Regarding subset: CD45RA-negative fraction. The receptor source for this set is a man aged 18 to 29 in good health.

A word on this clone: The sample carries other DNA sequences with the same CDR3. The V call is TRBV19, the J call TRBJ1-1; D ambiguous. Trimming pared 3 bases from V and 1 base from J, leaving 3 bases between. The CDR3 covers 12 residues. Per germline, CDR1 LNHDA and CDR2 SQIVND (reference sequence). Written as DNA, the CDR3 is TGTGCCAGTAGTATGGGGAACACTGAAGCTTTCTTT. It is translated as CASSMGNTEAFF.

This clone occurred a few times. The chain joins TRBV6-5 to TRBJ2-3, with D uncertain. The germline V gene encodes CDR1 MNHEY and CDR2 SVGAGI. The length of the CDR3 is 14 residues. V lost 2 bases and J 4 bases, leaving 10 bases between the germline ends. CDR3 DNA: TGTGCCAGCAGTTACAAGAAGCCCCCAGATACGCAGTATTTT. The encoded protein is CASSYKKPPDTQYF.

The J gene is TRBJ2-4, the V gene TRBV11-2; D is ambiguous. Germline V CDR1 and CDR2: SGHAT, FQNNGV. Trimming took off 0 bases at V and 0 bases at J, with 9 bases between the two ends. CDR3 length: 16 amino acids. CDR3 residues: CASSLEGSIAKNIQYF. The CDR3 nucleotides read TGTGCCAGCAGCTTAGAAGGCAGCATAGCCAAAAACATTCAGTACTTC.

This chain joins TRBV15 and TRBJ1-5, with no clear D. V dropped 0 bases and J dropped 2 bases, with 8 bases sitting between them. The CDR3 sequence is 15 residues long. Germline V lookup: CDR1 LNHNV, CDR2 YYDKDF (reference sequence). The CDR3 loop reads CATSRDVIGNQPQHF. The CDR3 DNA reads TGTGCCACCAGCAGAGATGTCATTGGCAATCAGCCCCAGCATTTT.

The rearrangement uses TRBV18 and TRBJ2-1, with D maybe TRBD2 (5 bases). The length of the CDR3 is 12 residues. The V end was cut by 3 bases, the J end by 9 bases, with 9 bases between. Germline V lookup: CDR1 KGHSH, CDR2 LQKENI. DNA of the CDR3: TGTGCCAGCTCACCCCCCCGGGGTGAGCAGTTCTTC. This codes for CASSPPRGEQFF.

The CDR3 loop reads CASDSTVNTEAFF. CDR3 in DNA: TGTGCCAGCGACTCGACAGTGAACACTGAAGCTTTCTTT. V gene TRBV5-8 combines with J gene TRBJ1-1, with D possibly matching TRBD1 (5 bases). CDR3 length equals 13 residues. Germline V gene sequence: CDR1 SGHTS, CDR2 YDEGEE. V was cut by 7 bases and J by 0 bases, with 10 bases left in between.

The chain combines TRBV4-3 with TRBJ2-2, with TRBD1 matching over 8 bases. CDR1 is LGHNA, CDR2 YSLEER, per germline. V dropped 3 bases and J dropped 4; count of bases not matched to a gene: 4. This CDR3 has 15 residues. DNA of the CDR3: TGCGCCAGCAGCCAGGCCGGGACAGGCACCGGGGAGCTGTTTTTT. It encodes CASSQAGTGTGELFF.

The rearrangement links TRBV18 to TRBJ1-2, with D perhaps matching TRBD1 (6 bases). Germline CDR1 and CDR2: KGHSH and LQKENI. V lost 3 bases, J lost 4 bases, and 12 bases lay in between. The CDR3 length is 14 residues. DNA of the CDR3: TGTGCCAGCTCACCCCAGGGGTTCGGCTATGGCTACACCTTC. Residues: CASSPQGFGYGYTF.

This chain links TRBV4-1 with TRBJ2-5; 8 nucleotides line up with TRBD1. CDR1 is MGHRA and CDR2 is YSYEKL in the germline V gene. Trimming removed 4 bases from V and 2 bases from J; junction bases left unmatched: 15. The CDR3 is made up of 18 amino acids. CDR3 DNA sequence: TGCGCCAGCAGCCCTAGCCGGGCGAGGACAGGGATACAAGAGACCCAGTACTTC. It encodes CASSPSRARTGIQETQYF.

This chain connects TRBV12-5 to TRBJ1-3; no clear D. The CDR3 sequence is 17 residues long. V was pared by 7 bases and J by 4 bases, with 23 bases between. Looked up from germline, CDR1 is LGHNT and CDR2 is FRNRAP. The CDR3 DNA reads as TGTGCTAGTGCGCTTTCCCCGAAACACGGGTCCGGAAACACCATATATTTT. This codes for CASALSPKHGSGNTIYF. The entire variable domain, with the rest obtained from reference TRBV12-5 and TRBJ1-3, is as follows: DARVTQTPRHKVTEMGQEVTMRCQPILGHNTVFWYRQTMMQGLELLAYFRNRAPLDDSGMPKDRFSAEMPDATLATLKIQPSEPRDSAVYFCASALSPKHGSGNTIYFGEGSWLTVV.

This CDR3 is CASSLARLAASTDTQYF. CDR3 in DNA: TGCGCCAGCAGCTTGGCTCGGTTAGCGGCTAGCACAGATACGCAGTATTTT. V and J are TRBV5-1 and TRBJ2-3, with a possible D match to TRBD2 (6 bases). V dropped 0 bases and J dropped 0 bases, with 14 bases sitting between them. The CDR3 runs 17 residues. Germline V gene sequence: CDR1 SGHRS, CDR2 YFSETQ.

CDR3 DNA: TGCGCCAGCGGAACTAGCACAGATACGCAGTATTTT. As protein: CASGTSTDTQYF. V usage is TRBV10-2 and J usage is TRBJ2-3; D is ambiguous. The CDR3 spans 12 residues. Germline V gene data show CDR1 as WSHSY and CDR2 as SAAADI. V was shortened by 8 bases and J by 0 bases, with 6 bases between the two germline ends.

This chain links TRBV7-8 with TRBJ2-3; D call uncertain. The germline CDR1 and CDR2 sequences are SGHVS and FQNEAQ. The CDR3 consists of 17 residues. V gave up 3 bases and J gave up 5 bases, with 21 bases separating them. The CDR3 DNA is TGTGCCAGCAGCTTCCGTGTAACTCCTTTAACTGGAGATACGCAGTATTTT. It specifies CASSFRVTPLTGDTQYF. The complete variable domain, with remaining parts taken from reference TRBV7-8 and TRBJ2-3, reads GAGVSQSPRYKVAKRGQDVALRCDPISGHVSLFWYQQALGQGPEFLTYFQNEAQLDKSGLPSDRFFAERPEGSVSTLKIQRTQQEDSAVYLCASSFRVTPLTGDTQYFGPGTRLTVL.